The clone carrying this TCR beta chain was seen a handful of times. Preparation methods for the bulk TCR libraries were those previously described, with listed TCR primers. TCRdb reanalysed the PCR reads using MiXCR and keeps one entry per CDR3 protein. The sample carries under 600,000 distinct CDR3 sequences, about 26% recorded once. The length of the CDR3 is 18 residues. CDR1 is KGHSH, CDR2 LQKENI, per germline. The V gene end was trimmed by 2 bases and the J gene end by 3 bases; junction bases not matched to a gene: 9. This record comes from a study of molecular identifiers for immune sequencing clone quantification.

This clonotype was obtained from a human donor in good health. Some libraries in this study had Jurkat cell RNA spiked in. Material: naive CD8+ T cells from blood, with Jurkat cell RNA spiked in. Indicated subset: FACS-sorted CD8+CD4-CCR7+CD45RA+ naive T cells. The V call is TRBV18, the J call TRBJ2-3, with 12 bases lining up with TRBD2. This CDR3 is CASSPTSGRIGGTDTQYF. CDR3 DNA sequence: TGTGCCAGCTCACCAACTAGCGGGAGGATCGGTGGGACAGATACGCAGTATTTT.